This TCR beta chain was obtained from a study of T cell changes during pregnancy in multiple sclerosis. Clones were sequenced by immunoSEQ multiplex PCR, and TCRdb holds only the in-frame ones, with some missing. The profile shows over 70,000 clones, 80% to 95% of them singletons. In germline, CDR1 is MDHEN, CDR2 SYDVKM. V dropped 9 bases and J dropped 4 bases, with 16 bases sitting between them. CDR3 length: 14 residues. The chain has TRBV28 and TRBJ2-1, with D maybe TRBD1 (6 bases). This sample comprised peripheral blood, obtained in the first trimester of pregnancy. This sequence was found in a female donor with multiple sclerosis, enrolled in a pregnancy study. CDR3 sequence (DNA): TGTGCCAGTTTCCCCGGGACAATTTACAATGAGCAGTTCTTC. Translated: CASFPGTIYNEQFF.